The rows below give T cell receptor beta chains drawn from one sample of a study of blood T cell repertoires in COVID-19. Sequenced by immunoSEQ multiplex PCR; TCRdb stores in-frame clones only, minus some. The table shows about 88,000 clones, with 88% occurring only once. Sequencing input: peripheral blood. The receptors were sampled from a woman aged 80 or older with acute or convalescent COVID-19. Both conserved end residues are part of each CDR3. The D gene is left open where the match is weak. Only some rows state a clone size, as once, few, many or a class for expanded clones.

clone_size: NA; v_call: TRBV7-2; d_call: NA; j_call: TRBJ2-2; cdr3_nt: TGTGCCAGCAGCTTGGACATTGCGAACACCGGGGAGCTGTTTTTT; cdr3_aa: CASSLDIANTGELFF
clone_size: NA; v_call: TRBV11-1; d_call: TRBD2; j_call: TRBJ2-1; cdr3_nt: TGTGCCAGCAGCAATTGGCGCGAGCGGGGTTACAATGAGCAGTTCTTC; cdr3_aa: CASSNWRERGYNEQFF
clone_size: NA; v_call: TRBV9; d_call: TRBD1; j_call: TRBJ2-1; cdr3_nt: TGTGCCAGCAGCGTAGGCCCAGGATGGGACAGGGTGGGTAGTGAGCAGTTCTTC; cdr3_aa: CASSVGPGWDRVGSEQFF
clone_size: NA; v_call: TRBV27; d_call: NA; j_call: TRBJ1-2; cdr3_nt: TGTGCCAGCAAGGCGAGCGGTCCGCCTAACTATGGCTACACCTTC; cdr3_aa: CASKASGPPNYGYTF
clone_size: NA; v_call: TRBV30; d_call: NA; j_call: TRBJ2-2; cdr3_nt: TGTGCCTGGAGTTTGATGATTAGCTTGCCCGGGGAGCTGTTTTTT; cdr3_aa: CAWSLMISLPGELFF
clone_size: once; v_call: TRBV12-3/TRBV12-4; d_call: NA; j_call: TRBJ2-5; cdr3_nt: TGTGCCAGCAGCTTCGCCCAACGGGAGACCCAGTACTTC; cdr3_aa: CASSFAQRETQYF
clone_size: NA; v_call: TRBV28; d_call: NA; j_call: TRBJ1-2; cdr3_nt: TGTGCCAGCAGTCCCAGCGGAATCTATGGCTACACCTTC; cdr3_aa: CASSPSGIYGYTF
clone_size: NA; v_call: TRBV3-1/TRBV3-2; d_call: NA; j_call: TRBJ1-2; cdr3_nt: TGCGCCACCAGCCAAGGGGGGGGGCGTCACTATGGCTACACCTTC; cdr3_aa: CATSQGGGRHYGYTF
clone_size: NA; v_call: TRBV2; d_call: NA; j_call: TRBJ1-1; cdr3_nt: TGTGCCAGCAGTCCTGGACAGTTTCGGAACACTGAAGCTTTCTTT; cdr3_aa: CASSPGQFRNTEAFF
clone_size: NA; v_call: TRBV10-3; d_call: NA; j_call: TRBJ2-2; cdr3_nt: TGTGCCATCAGAAGACAGTTAGAGGACACCGGGGAGCTGTTTTTT; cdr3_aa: CAIRRQLEDTGELFF
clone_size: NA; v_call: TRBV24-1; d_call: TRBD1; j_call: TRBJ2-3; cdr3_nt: TGTGCCACCAGTGATCGAAACAGGGGGTTCGGCCCAGATACGCAGTATTTT; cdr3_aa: CATSDRNRGFGPDTQYF
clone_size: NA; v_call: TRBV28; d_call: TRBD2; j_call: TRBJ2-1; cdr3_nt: TGTGCCAGCAGTTCCCTACCGACTAGCGGGAGGAATGAGCAGTTCTTC; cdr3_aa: CASSSLPTSGRNEQFF
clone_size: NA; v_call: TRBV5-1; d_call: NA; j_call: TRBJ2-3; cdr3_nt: TGCGCCAGCAGCTTAACCGGACAGTCTGGCACAGATACGCAGTATTTT; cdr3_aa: CASSLTGQSGTDTQYF
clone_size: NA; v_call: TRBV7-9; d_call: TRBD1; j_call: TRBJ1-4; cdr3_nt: TGTGCCAGCAGCGTACCCCGGACAGGAGTTAATGAAAAACTGTTTTTT; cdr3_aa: CASSVPRTGVNEKLFF
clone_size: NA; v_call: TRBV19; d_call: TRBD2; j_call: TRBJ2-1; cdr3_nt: TGTGCCAGTAGTACCGCCTCCACTAGCGGGGCGTTCCTGGGCTACAATGAGCAGTTCTTC; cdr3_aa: CASSTASTSGAFLGYNEQFF
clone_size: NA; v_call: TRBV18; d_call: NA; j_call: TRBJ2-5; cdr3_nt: TGTGCCAGCTCAAGGGGCCCGGGCGAAGAGACCCAGTACTTC; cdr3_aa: CASSRGPGEETQYF
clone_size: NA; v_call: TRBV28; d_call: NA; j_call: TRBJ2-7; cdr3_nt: TGTGCCAGCAGGAGGGATTCCTACGAGCAGTACTTC; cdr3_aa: CASRRDSYEQYF
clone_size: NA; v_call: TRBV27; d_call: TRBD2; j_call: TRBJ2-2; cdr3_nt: TGTGCCAGCAGTCTTCGACTAGCACAGGACACCGGGGAGCTGTTTTTT; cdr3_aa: CASSLRLAQDTGELFF
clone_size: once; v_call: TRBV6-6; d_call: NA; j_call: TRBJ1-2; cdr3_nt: TGTGTGACGAAGACAGGCTATGGCTACACCTTC; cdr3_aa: CVTKTGYGYTF